The rows below give T cell receptor beta chains drawn from one sample of a study of T cells in Graves' hyperthyroidism and ophthalmopathy. A single record per CDR3 protein comes from TCRdb applying MiXCR to the multiplex PCR reads. The profile covers about 690,000 distinct CDR3 sequences, with around 16% appearing a single time and roughly a sixth taken by the ten largest. Input material: blood. The receptors derive from a man aged 50 or older with Graves' hyperthyroidism. CDR3s include the opening cysteine and the closing phenylalanine or tryptophan. The order of the fields is V gene, J gene, D gene, clone size, CDR3 DNA, CDR3 protein. A D gene is named only where the DNA matches it firmly. Clone sizes are given selectively: once, few, many, or a class where the clone is expanded.

v_gene: TRBV28
j_gene: TRBJ2-3
d_gene: NA
abundance: NA
CDR3nt: TGTGCCCTACGGGGGACCCGCGGGGTGGGGCATGCAGATACGCAGTATTTT
CDR3aa: CALRGTRGVGHADTQYF

v_gene: TRBV7-2
j_gene: TRBJ2-7
d_gene: NA
abundance: NA
CDR3nt: TGTGCCAGCAGCCTCGCTGGCGGGGAGTCGTACGAGCAGTACTTC
CDR3aa: CASSLAGGESYEQYF

v_gene: TRBV11-3
j_gene: TRBJ2-6
d_gene: TRBD1
abundance: many
CDR3nt: TGTGCCAGCAGCCCCGGGACAGGGTCGAGCTCTGGGGCCAACGTCCTGACTTTC
CDR3aa: CASSPGTGSSSGANVLTF

v_gene: TRBV7-9
j_gene: TRBJ1-3
d_gene: TRBD1
abundance: few
CDR3nt: TGTGCCAGCAGTGGGACAGGGTTAGGAAACACCATATATTTT
CDR3aa: CASSGTGLGNTIYF

v_gene: TRBV9
j_gene: TRBJ2-3
d_gene: TRBD2
abundance: many
CDR3nt: TGTGCCAGCAGCCCCGGGGGGGGGATCGGAGATACGCAGTATTTT
CDR3aa: CASSPGGGIGDTQYF

v_gene: TRBV28
j_gene: TRBJ2-1
d_gene: TRBD2
abundance: NA
CDR3nt: TGTGCCAGCCCCCCGGCGGCTAGCGGGTGGGGTGAGCAGTTCTTC
CDR3aa: CASPPAASGWGEQFF

v_gene: TRBV5-1
j_gene: TRBJ1-3
d_gene: NA
abundance: few
CDR3nt: TGCGCCAGCAGCTCGGGACGCCGGGCTGGAAACACCATATATTTT
CDR3aa: CASSSGRRAGNTIYF

v_gene: TRBV15
j_gene: TRBJ2-7
d_gene: TRBD1
abundance: NA
CDR3nt: TGTGCCACCAGCTCGAGGCGGACAGGGGCGTACGAGCAGTACTTC
CDR3aa: CATSSRRTGAYEQYF

v_gene: TRBV24-1
j_gene: TRBJ1-1
d_gene: NA
abundance: many
CDR3nt: TGTGCCACCAGTGATTCCACGACAGGAAACACTGAAGCTTTCTTT
CDR3aa: CATSDSTTGNTEAFF

v_gene: TRBV6-1
j_gene: TRBJ1-2
d_gene: NA
abundance: NA
CDR3nt: TGTGCCAGCGCTGGATCGGGCAGCGCCTTGGTTCGTGGCTACACCTTC
CDR3aa: CASAGSGSALVRGYTF

v_gene: TRBV24-1
j_gene: TRBJ2-7
d_gene: NA
abundance: NA
CDR3nt: TGTGCCACCAGTGATGGACATCGGGCCTACGAGCAGTACTTC
CDR3aa: CATSDGHRAYEQYF

v_gene: TRBV6-2/TRBV6-3
j_gene: TRBJ1-1
d_gene: NA
abundance: few
CDR3nt: TGTGCCAGCACGGGAGGACGGGGAGAGACTGAAGCTTTCTTT
CDR3aa: CASTGGRGETEAFF

v_gene: TRBV28
j_gene: TRBJ1-3
d_gene: NA
abundance: many
CDR3nt: TGTGCCAGCAGTTTAAGGGCACTCTCTGGAAACACCATATATTTT
CDR3aa: CASSLRALSGNTIYF

v_gene: TRBV18
j_gene: TRBJ2-1
d_gene: NA
abundance: NA
CDR3nt: TGTGCCAGCTCACGGTCAGGGCGGAGTGATGAGCAGTTCTTC
CDR3aa: CASSRSGRSDEQFF

v_gene: TRBV9
j_gene: TRBJ1-5
d_gene: TRBD1
abundance: NA
CDR3nt: TGTGCCAGCAGCTACGGGACAGCTCGCAATCAGCCCCAGCATTTT
CDR3aa: CASSYGTARNQPQHF

v_gene: TRBV24-1
j_gene: TRBJ2-3
d_gene: TRBD2
abundance: few
CDR3nt: TGTGCCACCGGGAGCGGGGTCACAGATACGCAGTATTTT
CDR3aa: CATGSGVTDTQYF

v_gene: TRBV20-1
j_gene: TRBJ2-2
d_gene: NA
abundance: NA
CDR3nt: TGCAGTGCTGCGGGCCTAAACACCGGGGAGCTGTTTTTT
CDR3aa: CSAAGLNTGELFF

v_gene: TRBV30
j_gene: TRBJ1-2
d_gene: NA
abundance: NA
CDR3nt: TGTGCCTGGAGTACCGTTGGGATTTCCACCCGGACCTATGGCTACACCTTC
CDR3aa: CAWSTVGISTRTYGYTF

v_gene: TRBV28
j_gene: TRBJ1-1
d_gene: NA
abundance: few
CDR3nt: TGTGCCAGCAGTTTCAGACAGACCCTCATGAACACTGAAGCTTTCTTT
CDR3aa: CASSFRQTLMNTEAFF

v_gene: TRBV19
j_gene: TRBJ2-7
d_gene: NA
abundance: many
CDR3nt: TGTGCCAGTAGTATTAGTGGGAGCGCGGCCTACGAGCAGTACTTC
CDR3aa: CASSISGSAAYEQYF

v_gene: TRBV6-1
j_gene: TRBJ2-1
d_gene: TRBD2
abundance: NA
CDR3nt: TGTGCCAGCAGTAAGATAGCGGGAGGGCCGACCTACAATGAGCAGTTCTTC
CDR3aa: CASSKIAGGPTYNEQFF

v_gene: TRBV11-2
j_gene: TRBJ2-1
d_gene: TRBD2
abundance: few
CDR3nt: TGTGCCAGCAGCTTGGGGGACTACCTACGGCATGGGGAGCAGTTCTTC
CDR3aa: CASSLGDYLRHGEQFF

v_gene: TRBV19
j_gene: TRBJ2-1
d_gene: NA
abundance: NA
CDR3nt: TGTGCCAGTAGTGGGTTTAGCTCCTACAATGAGCAGTTCTTC
CDR3aa: CASSGFSSYNEQFF

v_gene: TRBV30
j_gene: TRBJ2-1
d_gene: TRBD1
abundance: few
CDR3nt: TGTGCCTGGAACCCAGCCGGGACAGCCTATCTCAACAATGAGCAGTTCTTC
CDR3aa: CAWNPAGTAYLNNEQFF

v_gene: TRBV27
j_gene: TRBJ2-7
d_gene: NA
abundance: many
CDR3nt: TGTGCCAGCAGTTTGTCGGGGATCTACGAGCAGTACTTC
CDR3aa: CASSLSGIYEQYF

v_gene: TRBV20-1
j_gene: TRBJ2-1
d_gene: NA
abundance: NA
CDR3nt: TGCAGTGCTAGAATGGATTTACGCAATGAGCAGTTCTTC
CDR3aa: CSARMDLRNEQFF

v_gene: TRBV2
j_gene: TRBJ1-1
d_gene: NA
abundance: few
CDR3nt: TGTGCCAGCAGACAACAGGGTCTCACTGAAGCTTTCTTT
CDR3aa: CASRQQGLTEAFF

v_gene: TRBV30
j_gene: TRBJ1-2
d_gene: NA
abundance: few
CDR3nt: TGTGCCTGGTCCGGGACACCCACTAACTATGGCTACACCTTC
CDR3aa: CAWSGTPTNYGYTF

v_gene: TRBV6-1
j_gene: TRBJ2-2
d_gene: NA
abundance: few
CDR3nt: TGTGCCAGCCGTAAGGAGGCTGCGCCCGGGGAGCTGTTTTTT
CDR3aa: CASRKEAAPGELFF

v_gene: TRBV10-2
j_gene: TRBJ2-7
d_gene: NA
abundance: NA
CDR3nt: NA
CDR3aa: CASSSSGFPYEQYF

v_gene: TRBV5-8
j_gene: TRBJ2-1
d_gene: NA
abundance: few
CDR3nt: TGTGCCAGCAGCAACCCGGGACTTCTCCGTCTTGTTGAGCAGTTCTTC
CDR3aa: CASSNPGLLRLVEQFF

v_gene: TRBV6-5
j_gene: TRBJ2-7
d_gene: NA
abundance: NA
CDR3nt: TGTGCCAGCAGTTCTTCCCCGGGGACGGCTGGGAACGAGCAGTACTTC
CDR3aa: CASSSSPGTAGNEQYF

v_gene: TRBV2
j_gene: TRBJ2-3
d_gene: NA
abundance: many
CDR3nt: TGTGCCAGCAGATCACAAGTCGGCAGTAGCACAGATACGCAGTATTTT
CDR3aa: CASRSQVGSSTDTQYF

v_gene: TRBV30
j_gene: TRBJ2-1
d_gene: TRBD2
abundance: many
CDR3nt: TGTGCCTGGACCGGGGGGGGGTTCGCCTACAATGAGCAGTTCTTC
CDR3aa: CAWTGGGFAYNEQFF

v_gene: TRBV28
j_gene: TRBJ2-3
d_gene: NA
abundance: many
CDR3nt: TGTGCCAGCAGTCGCGGTTTGAGGGCAGATACGCAGTATTTT
CDR3aa: CASSRGLRADTQYF

v_gene: TRBV20-1
j_gene: TRBJ2-7
d_gene: TRBD2
abundance: many
CDR3nt: TGCAGTGCTGCCGGGGATGGCGGGAGTCGTTCCTACGAGCAGTACTTC
CDR3aa: CSAAGDGGSRSYEQYF

v_gene: TRBV27
j_gene: TRBJ2-1
d_gene: NA
abundance: few
CDR3nt: TGTGCCAGCAGTAGATCCCGGGACTTTGAGTTCTTC
CDR3aa: CASSRSRDFEFF

v_gene: TRBV7-3
j_gene: TRBJ2-1
d_gene: TRBD2
abundance: NA
CDR3nt: TGTGCCAGCAGCGGAGGACTAGCGGGAGGCCGATACAATGAGCAGTTCTTC
CDR3aa: CASSGGLAGGRYNEQFF

v_gene: TRBV20-1
j_gene: TRBJ2-7
d_gene: NA
abundance: NA
CDR3nt: TGCAGTGCTAGTAGTCTATCCGAGACTAGACAGTACTTC
CDR3aa: CSASSLSETRQYF

v_gene: TRBV11-2
j_gene: TRBJ2-1
d_gene: NA
abundance: many
CDR3nt: TGTGCCAGCAGCTTAAGACGGAGCGGACCAAGCTCCTACAATGAGCAGTTCTTC
CDR3aa: CASSLRRSGPSSYNEQFF

v_gene: TRBV7-9
j_gene: TRBJ2-7
d_gene: TRBD1
abundance: many
CDR3nt: TGTGCCAGCAGTTCCACCCAACAGGGGAGAGGCTACGAGCAGTACTTC
CDR3aa: CASSSTQQGRGYEQYF

v_gene: TRBV11-2
j_gene: TRBJ2-7
d_gene: NA
abundance: many
CDR3nt: TGTGCCAGCAGCTTAGATCGGGGCAGGGGATCCTACGAGCAGTACTTC
CDR3aa: CASSLDRGRGSYEQYF

v_gene: TRBV28
j_gene: TRBJ2-1
d_gene: NA
abundance: many
CDR3nt: TGTGCCAGCAATCCAAGCCCGGGGACCCATAACAATGAGCAGTTCTTC
CDR3aa: CASNPSPGTHNNEQFF

v_gene: TRBV20-1
j_gene: TRBJ2-3
d_gene: TRBD2
abundance: NA
CDR3nt: TGCAGTGCCCCATCGGGACTAGGCATATATACGCAGTATTTT
CDR3aa: CSAPSGLGIYTQYF